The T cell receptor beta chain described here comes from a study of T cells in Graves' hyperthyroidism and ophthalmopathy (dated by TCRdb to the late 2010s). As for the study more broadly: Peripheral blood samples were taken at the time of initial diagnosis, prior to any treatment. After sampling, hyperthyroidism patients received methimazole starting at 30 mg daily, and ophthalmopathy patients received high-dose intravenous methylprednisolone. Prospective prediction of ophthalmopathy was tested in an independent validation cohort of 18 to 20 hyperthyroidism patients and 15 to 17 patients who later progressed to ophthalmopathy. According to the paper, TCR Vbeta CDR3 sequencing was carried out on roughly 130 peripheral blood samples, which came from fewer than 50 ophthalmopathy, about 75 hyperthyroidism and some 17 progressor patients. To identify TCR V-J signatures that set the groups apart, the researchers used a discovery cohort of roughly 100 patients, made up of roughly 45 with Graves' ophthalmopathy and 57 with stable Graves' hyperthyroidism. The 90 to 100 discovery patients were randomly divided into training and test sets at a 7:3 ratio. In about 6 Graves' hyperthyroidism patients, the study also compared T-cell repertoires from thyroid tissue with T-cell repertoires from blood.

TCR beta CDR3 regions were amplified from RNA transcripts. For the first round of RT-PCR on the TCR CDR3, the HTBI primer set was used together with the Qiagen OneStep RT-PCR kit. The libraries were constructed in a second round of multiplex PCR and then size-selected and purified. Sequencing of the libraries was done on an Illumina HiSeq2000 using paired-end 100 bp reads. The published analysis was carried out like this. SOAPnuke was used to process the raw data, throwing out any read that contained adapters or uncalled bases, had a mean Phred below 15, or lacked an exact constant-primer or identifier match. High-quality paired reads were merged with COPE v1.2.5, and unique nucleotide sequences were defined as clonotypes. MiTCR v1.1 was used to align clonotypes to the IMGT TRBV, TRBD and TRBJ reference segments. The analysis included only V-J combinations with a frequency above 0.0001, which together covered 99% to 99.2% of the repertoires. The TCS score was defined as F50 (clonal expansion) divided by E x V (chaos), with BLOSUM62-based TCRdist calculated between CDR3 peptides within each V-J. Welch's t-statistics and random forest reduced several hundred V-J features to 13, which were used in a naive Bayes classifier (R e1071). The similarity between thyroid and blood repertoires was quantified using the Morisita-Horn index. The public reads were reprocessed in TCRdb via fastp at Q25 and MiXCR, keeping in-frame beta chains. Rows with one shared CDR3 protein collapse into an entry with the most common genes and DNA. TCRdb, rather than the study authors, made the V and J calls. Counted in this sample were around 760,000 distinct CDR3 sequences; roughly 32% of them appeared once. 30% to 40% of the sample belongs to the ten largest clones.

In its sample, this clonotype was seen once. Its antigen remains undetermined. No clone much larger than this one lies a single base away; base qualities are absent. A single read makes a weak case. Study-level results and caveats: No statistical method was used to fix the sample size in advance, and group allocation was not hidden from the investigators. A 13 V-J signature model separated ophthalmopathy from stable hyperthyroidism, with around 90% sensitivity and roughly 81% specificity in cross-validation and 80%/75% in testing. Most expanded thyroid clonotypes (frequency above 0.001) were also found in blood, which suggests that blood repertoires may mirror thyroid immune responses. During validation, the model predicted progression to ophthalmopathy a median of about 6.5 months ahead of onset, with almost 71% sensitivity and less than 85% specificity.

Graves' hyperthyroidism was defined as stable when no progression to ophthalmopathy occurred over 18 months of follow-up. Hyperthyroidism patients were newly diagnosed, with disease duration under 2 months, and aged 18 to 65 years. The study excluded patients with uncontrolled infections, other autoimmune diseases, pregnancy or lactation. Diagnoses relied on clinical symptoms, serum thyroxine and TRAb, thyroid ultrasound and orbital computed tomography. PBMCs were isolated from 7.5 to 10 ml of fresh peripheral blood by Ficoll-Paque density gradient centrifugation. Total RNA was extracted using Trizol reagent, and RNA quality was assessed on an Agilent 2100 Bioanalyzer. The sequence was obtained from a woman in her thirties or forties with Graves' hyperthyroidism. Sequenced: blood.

The CDR3 here reads CASSQDIGTYYEQYF. In nucleotides, the sequence is TGCGCCAGCAGCCAAGACATCGGGACGTACTACGAGCAGTACTTC. This chain is built from TRBV4-3 and TRBJ2-7, with a tentative D call of TRBD1 or TRBD2, each matching 5 bases. CDR1 and CDR2, looked up from the germline V gene, are LGHNA and YSLEER. The CDR3 runs 15 amino acids, cysteine and phenylalanine included. Only CDR3 DNA remains: 45 bases, in frame from the first base. V and J are truncated by 0 bases and 3 bases respectively, leaving an intervening sequence of 12 bases.